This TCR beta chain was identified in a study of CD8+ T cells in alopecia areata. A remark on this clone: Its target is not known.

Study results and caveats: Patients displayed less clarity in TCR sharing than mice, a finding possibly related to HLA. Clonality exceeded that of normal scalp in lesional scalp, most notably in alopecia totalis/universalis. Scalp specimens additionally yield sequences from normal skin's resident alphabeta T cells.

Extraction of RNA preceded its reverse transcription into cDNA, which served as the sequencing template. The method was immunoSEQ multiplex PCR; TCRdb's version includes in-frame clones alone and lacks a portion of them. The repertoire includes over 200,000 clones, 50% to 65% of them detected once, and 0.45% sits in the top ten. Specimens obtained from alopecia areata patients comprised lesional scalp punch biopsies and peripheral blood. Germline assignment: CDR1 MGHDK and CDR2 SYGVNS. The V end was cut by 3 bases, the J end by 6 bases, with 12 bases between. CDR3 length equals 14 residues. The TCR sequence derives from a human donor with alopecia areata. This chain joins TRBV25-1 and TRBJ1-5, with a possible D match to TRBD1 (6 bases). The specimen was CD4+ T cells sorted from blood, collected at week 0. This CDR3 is CASSEAGASQPQHF. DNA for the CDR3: TGTGCCAGCAGTGAGGCAGGGGCCTCTCAGCCCCAGCATTTT.